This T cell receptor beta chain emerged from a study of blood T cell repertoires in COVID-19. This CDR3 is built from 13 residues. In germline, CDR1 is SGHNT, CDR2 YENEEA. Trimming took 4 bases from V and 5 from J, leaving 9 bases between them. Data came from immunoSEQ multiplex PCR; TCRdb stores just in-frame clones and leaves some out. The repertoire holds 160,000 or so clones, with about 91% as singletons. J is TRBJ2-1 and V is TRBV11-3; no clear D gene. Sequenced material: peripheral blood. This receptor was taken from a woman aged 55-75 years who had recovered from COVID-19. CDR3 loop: CASSSRFNNEQFF. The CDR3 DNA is TGTGCCAGCAGCTCGCGGTTCAACAATGAGCAGTTCTTC.